The source of this TCR beta chain is a study of blood T cell repertoires in COVID-19. The data were produced by immunoSEQ multiplex PCR, yet TCRdb's version contains in-frame clones alone and is incomplete. The repertoire includes more than 200,000 clones, approximately 90% of them detected once, and more than 5.5% sits in the top ten. The CDR3 extends over 13 amino acids. Germline CDR1 is SGHNT and CDR2 is YYREEE (reference sequence). The V gene lost 5 bases and the J gene lost 2 bases, with 9 bases spanning the gap. This receptor was identified in a man older than 75 with acute or convalescent COVID-19. The sequenced sample consisted of peripheral blood. The chain recombines TRBV5-4 with TRBJ2-3; D perhaps matches TRBD2 (6 bases). This chain's CDR3 is CASSWDFTDTQYF. For the CDR3, the DNA is TGTGCCAGCAGTTGGGACTTCACAGATACGCAGTATTTT.